The 29 T cell receptor beta chains below were found in one sample sequenced in a study of TIL therapy for anti-PD-1-resistant metastatic lung cancer. Sequencing used immunoSEQ v3. Clones were read by immunoSEQ multiplex PCR, and TCRdb kept only the in-frame ones, dropping some. The data contain 20,000 to 25,000 clones, under 80% of them singletons. The time point was: pre-treatment sample, taken before nivolumab and TIL therapy. Sequencing was performed on blood, taken at baseline. These receptors all stem from a person aged 25-85 years with non-small cell lung cancer.

This clone showed up just a few times. The V gene is TRBV15, the J gene TRBJ2-1; D is perhaps TRBD1 (5 bases). This CDR3 is built from 11 residues. Germline V CDR1 and CDR2: LNHNV, YYDKDF (reference sequence). V lost 4 bases to trimming and J lost 12 bases, with 10 bases between them. As DNA, the CDR3 is TGTGCCACCAGCACAGGGATCGCGCAGTTCTTC. Amino acids: CATSTGIAQFF.

There are a few counts of this clone. The chain employs TRBV21-1 and TRBJ2-7; the table's D call, TRBD2, was not checked against the DNA. TRBV21-1 is reported as a pseudogene. CDR3 length equals 10 residues. The CDR3 coding sequence is TGTGCCGTGAGGATGGGCGAGCAGTACTTC. It translates to CAVRMGEQYF.

V usage is TRBV29-1 and J usage is TRBJ1-2; TRBD1 aligns across 9 bases. Germline-derived CDR1 and CDR2 are SQVTM and ANQGSEA. V lost 5 bases to trimming and J lost 8 bases; unmatched junction nucleotides: 12. This CDR3 contains 14 residues. CDR3 in amino acids: CSVRMATGGEGYTF. The CDR3 DNA follows: TGCAGCGTTAGGATGGCGACAGGGGGTGAAGGCTACACCTTC.

V and J are TRBV9 and TRBJ2-7; D is unresolved. V dropped 7 bases and J dropped 0 bases, with 14 bases sitting between them. CDR3 length: 14 amino acids. Per the germline V gene, CDR1 is SGDLS and CDR2 is YYNGEE. The CDR3 sequence is CASSVESYSYEQYF. The CDR3 DNA follows: TGTGCCAGCTCCGTCGAGAGTTACTCCTACGAGCAGTACTTC.

V gene TRBV2 combines with J gene TRBJ2-2; TRBD1 matches at 9 bases. V was pared by 4 bases and J by 1 base, with 4 bases of the junction left unmatched. CDR3 size: 16 residues. Germline values: CDR1 SNHLY, CDR2 FYNNEI. The CDR3 bases are TGTGCCAGCAGTGTCCGGGACAGGGAGAACACCGGGGAGCTGTTTTTT. It encodes CASSVRDRENTGELFF.

This rearrangement joins TRBV5-1 to TRBJ2-5; 10 bases map to TRBD1. The CDR3 is 15 residues long. CDR1 SGHRS and CDR2 YFSETQ come from the germline V gene. The ends lost 0 bases at V and 5 bases at J; junction bases unmatched: 4. This CDR3 reads CASSLADRGDETQYF. As DNA, the CDR3 is TGCGCCAGCAGCTTGGCGGACAGGGGGGATGAGACCCAGTACTTC.

The chain recombines TRBV5-4 with TRBJ2-5; unclear D gene. V was trimmed by 1 base and J by 1 base, leaving 2 bases between them. The germline gives CDR1 SGHNT, CDR2 YYREEE (reference sequence). This CDR3 spans 12 amino acids. The CDR3 DNA is TGTGCCAGCAGCTTGCCCCAAGAGACCCAGTACTTC. Its translation is CASSLPQETQYF.

The chain uses TRBV27 and TRBJ2-5, with TRBD1 as a possible D gene (9 bases). CDR3 size: 16 residues. CDR1 MNHEY and CDR2 SMNVEV come from the germline V gene (reference sequence). V dropped 7 bases and J dropped 5 bases, with 23 bases sitting between them. The CDR3 is CASNPLGGDRAETQYF. In nucleotides, the CDR3 is TGTGCCAGCAATCCCCTCGGGGGGGACAGGGCGGAGACCCAGTACTTC.

This clone has only a few counts. The rearrangement uses TRBV10-3 and TRBJ1-1; possibly TRBD1 for D (5 bases). The CDR3 is 13 residues long. The V gene lost 8 bases and the J gene lost 5 bases, with 15 bases spanning the gap. Germline V gene sequence: CDR1 ENHRY, CDR2 SYGVKD. DNA for the CDR3: TGTGCCATCGGGTCAGGGTGGGATACTGAAGCTTTCTTT. This codes for CAIGSGWDTEAFF.

This chain joins TRBV9 and TRBJ1-2; D uncertain. The ends were cut back, 4 bases at V and 1 base at J, with 11 bases in the middle. Germline CDR1 is SGDLS and CDR2 is YYNGEE. The CDR3 loop spans 14 amino acids. This chain's CDR3 is CASSPTSDNYGYTF. CDR3 in DNA: TGTGCCAGCAGCCCTACGTCAGATAACTATGGCTACACCTTC.

This clone was found a few times. CDR3 DNA sequence: TGTGCCAGCACCCCGGAAGGGGGGTATGGCTACACCTTC. Translation: CASTPEGGYGYTF. This chain joins TRBV2 and TRBJ1-2, with D maybe TRBD1 (6 bases). This CDR3 comprises 13 residues. Germline lookup yields CDR1 SNHLY and CDR2 FYNNEI. Trimming cost V 7 bases and J 5 bases, with 14 bases left between them. Supplemented by reference TRBV2 and TRBJ1-2, the full variable domain reads EPEVTQTPSHQVTQMGQEVILRCVPISNHLYFYWYRQILGQKVEFLVSFYNNEISEKSEIFDDQFSVERPDGSNFTLKIRSTKLEDSAMYFCASTPEGGYGYTFGSGTRLTVV.

This chain links TRBV29-1 with TRBJ2-4; D is uncertain. The germline V gene has CDR1 SQVTM and CDR2 ANQGSEA. This CDR3 has 11 residues. The ends were cut back, 7 bases at V and 4 bases at J, with 8 bases in the middle. Here the CDR3 reads CSGEEKNIQYF. CDR3 DNA: TGCAGCGGGGAAGAAAAAAACATTCAGTACTTC. Together with reference TRBV29-1 and TRBJ2-4, the CDR3 gives the full variable domain: SAVISQKPSRDICQRGTSLTIQCQVDSQVTMMFWYRQQPGQSLTLIATANQGSEATYESGFVIDKFPISRPNLTFSTLTVSNMSPEDSSIYLCSGEEKNIQYFGAGTRLSVL.

The rearrangement joins TRBV7-9 to TRBJ2-7, with 9 bases lining up with TRBD1. Germline V gives CDR1 SEHNR, CDR2 FQNEAQ (reference sequence). V lost 7 bases and J lost 4; bases outside the gene matches: 8. The CDR3 consists of 14 residues. This chain's CDR3 is CASTTGTGLYEQYF. CDR3 DNA sequence: TGTGCCAGCACCACCGGGACAGGGCTGTACGAGCAGTACTTC.

The chain joins TRBV19 to TRBJ2-1, with TRBD2 identical over 7 bases. The CDR3 extends over 17 amino acids. Germline V gene sequence: CDR1 LNHDA, CDR2 SQIVND (reference sequence). Trimming cost V 6 bases and J 4 bases; bases outside gene matches: 15. CDR3 sequence (DNA): TGTGCCAGTAGCGTCGAGCGGGGCACGGTAGTTTACAATGAGCAGTTCTTC. This gives the protein CASSVERGTVVYNEQFF.

The J gene is TRBJ1-5, the V gene TRBV27; D might be TRBD1 (5 bases). The CDR3 consists of 15 residues. CDR1 is MNHEY, CDR2 SMNVEV, per germline (reference sequence). V was shortened by 6 bases and J by 2 bases, with 14 bases between the two germline ends. In nucleotides, the CDR3 is TGTGCCAGCAGATTGGGGGGAACAGGCAATCAGCCCCAGCATTTT. Protein sequence: CASRLGGTGNQPQHF.

The V gene is TRBV28, the J gene TRBJ1-5; no definite D call. Trimming shortened V by 8 bases and J by 0 bases, and 14 bases separated the two germline ends. The germline gives CDR1 MDHEN, CDR2 SYDVKM. This CDR3 has 15 amino acids. The CDR3, as DNA: TGTGCCAGCCAGACCCTGGGCAATAGCAATCAGCCCCAGCATTTT. It yields the protein CASQTLGNSNQPQHF.

The rearrangement joins TRBV6-6 to TRBJ2-7, with a possible D match to TRBD2 (5 bases). This CDR3 is built from 14 residues. V dropped 7 bases and J dropped 3 bases, with 16 bases sitting between them. CDR1 and CDR2 from the germline V gene are MNHNY and SVGAGI (reference sequence). CDR3 DNA: TGTGCCAGCACCTACGGGGTTGGGGACTACGAGCAGTACTTC. As protein: CASTYGVGDYEQYF.

This chain connects TRBV4-1 to TRBJ2-1, with TRBD2 identical over 13 bases. With V trimmed by 5 bases and J by 8 bases, 3 bases remained unmatched. The CDR3 extends over 14 amino acids. Germline CDR1 and CDR2: MGHRA and YSYEKL. CDR3 sequence (DNA): TGCGCCAGCAGCGGACTAGCGGGAGCTCATGAGCAGTTCTTC. It encodes CASSGLAGAHEQFF.

The chain combines TRBV5-1 with TRBJ1-1; TRBD1 is a possible D gene (5 bases). CDR3 length: 13 amino acids. Germline lookup yields CDR1 SGHRS and CDR2 YFSETQ. V lost 1 base, J lost 4 bases, and 8 bases lay in between. The CDR3 is CASSLRGGTEAFF. CDR3 DNA sequence: TGCGCCAGCAGCTTGCGTGGGGGCACTGAAGCTTTCTTT.

V gene TRBV9 combines with J gene TRBJ1-1, with 9 nucleotides matching TRBD1. Germline V CDR1 and CDR2: SGDLS, YYNGEE. The CDR3 sequence is 15 residues long. With 1 base clipped from V and 1 base from J, the junction kept 2 bases outside the gene matches. CDR3 amino acids: CASSVLGQGNTEAFF. The CDR3 nucleotides are TGTGCCAGCAGCGTATTGGGACAGGGGAACACTGAAGCTTTCTTT.

V is TRBV18 and J is TRBJ1-6; TRBD1 matches at 9 bases. Trimming removed 3 bases from V and 5 bases from J; junction bases left unmatched: 5. The germline V gene has CDR1 KGHSH and CDR2 LQKENI. The CDR3 runs 16 residues. CDR3 loop: CASSPRDRVDNSPLHF. The CDR3 coding sequence is TGTGCCAGCTCACCGCGGGACAGGGTCGATAATTCACCCCTCCACTTT.

This CDR3 reads CATRVGGAKNIQYF. The CDR3 region has the DNA TGTGCCACCCGTGTGGGGGGAGCCAAAAACATTCAGTACTTC. J is TRBJ2-4 and V is TRBV6-1; TRBD2 might be the D (6 bases). Trimming removed 10 bases from V and 0 bases from J, with 13 bases in between. Germline V gives CDR1 MNHNS, CDR2 SASEGT. The CDR3 spans 14 residues.

CDR3 residues: CAISVTDYEQYF. CDR3 nucleotide sequence: TGTGCCATCTCTGTAACAGACTACGAGCAGTACTTC. V gene TRBV10-3 combines with J gene TRBJ2-7, with no clear D. This CDR3 spans 12 amino acids. V lost 8 bases, J lost 3 bases, and 11 bases lay in between. The germline V gene encodes CDR1 ENHRY and CDR2 SYGVKD.

The chain uses TRBV7-9 and TRBJ2-2; D not resolved. CDR3 length equals 17 residues. Germline V gives CDR1 SEHNR, CDR2 FQNEAQ (reference sequence). V lost 6 bases and J lost 5, with 22 bases in between. CDR3 protein: CASRQTETLGPTGELFF. The CDR3 region has the DNA TGTGCCAGCAGGCAGACGGAAACCTTAGGCCCAACCGGGGAGCTGTTTTTT.

This sequence joins TRBV10-1 and TRBJ1-1; unclear D gene. The CDR3 contains 13 residues. Germline V gene data show CDR1 as WNHNN and CDR2 as SYGVQD (reference sequence). The V gene lost 1 base and the J gene lost 5 bases, with 8 bases spanning the gap. The CDR3 is CASSEWLGTEAFF. The CDR3 DNA follows: TGCGCCAGCAGTGAGTGGTTGGGGACTGAAGCTTTCTTT.

This clone was recorded a few times. The V gene is TRBV5-4, the J gene TRBJ1-2; D is unresolved. The CDR3 has 12 amino acids. V was shortened by 5 bases and J by 4 bases, with 9 bases between the two germline ends. Germline loops: CDR1 SGHNT, CDR2 YYREEE (reference sequence). The CDR3 reads CASRGMSYGYTF. For the CDR3, the DNA is TGTGCCAGCAGGGGTATGAGCTATGGCTACACCTTC.

A single count supports this clone. The V and J genes are TRBV7-2 and TRBJ2-3, with 7 bases identical to TRBD2. The V gene's germline CDR1 is SGHTA and CDR2 FQGNSA. The CDR3 consists of 16 residues. V trimming: 5 bases; J trimming: 4 bases; junction bases outside the gene matches: 12. CDR3 in amino acids: CASSHLMGGDPDTQYF. In DNA, the CDR3 is TGTGCCAGCAGCCACCTTATGGGGGGGGACCCAGATACGCAGTATTTT.

The J gene is TRBJ2-5, the V gene TRBV7-2; 8 bases line up with TRBD1. J lost 5 bases, V lost 6 bases, and 8 bases had no gene match. CDR1 and CDR2 from the germline V gene are SGHTA and FQGNSA. The CDR3 is made up of 14 amino acids. CDR3 sequence reads: CASRPGGWRETQYF. CDR3 DNA sequence: TGTGCCAGCAGGCCAGGGGGCTGGCGGGAGACCCAGTACTTC.

V and J are TRBV6-5 and TRBJ1-3, with D hard to call. From germline, CDR1 is MNHEY and CDR2 SVGAGI. The CDR3 runs to 15 residues. V was cut by 3 bases and J by 0 bases, with 9 bases left in between. The CDR3 DNA reads TGTGCCAGCAGTTATTTGCCGAACTCTGGAAACACCATATATTTT. It specifies CASSYLPNSGNTIYF.